This T cell receptor beta chain was obtained from a study of cytomegalovirus exposure and HLA in healthy donors. The wider study: A previous analysis identified 95 million to 120 million unique TCR beta sequences derived from some 200 million T cells. In terms of ancestry, the Caucasian-associated cluster contained roughly 80% of the roughly 400 genotyped donors.

It was with 60 Vbeta and 13 Jbeta primers that the PCR ran. TCRdb keeps only in-frame clones here, not all; method: immunoSEQ multiplex PCR. The sample contains about 160,000 clones, around 85% of which appear only once. Note on this clone: Its antigen is unidentified.

Study-level findings and limits: Some TCR beta chains (164 of them) were listed as cytomegalovirus-associated. In an earlier analysis, in roughly 600 donors, most V segments appeared productive either ~87% or ~30% of the time.

The TCR originated in a man between 45 and 60 years old in good health and CMV-seropositive. Input material: PBMCs.

The CDR3 bases are TGTGCCAGCAGTGAAAGGGACTATACATACAGCTCTGGAAACACCATATATTTT. Translating gives CASSERDYTYSSGNTIYF. The chain couples TRBV6-1 to TRBJ1-3, with a possible D match to TRBD1 (5 bases). This CDR3 has 18 residues. Between the trimmed V and J ends, which lost 2 bases and 0 bases, there was a span of 17 bases. Germline-derived CDR1 and CDR2 are MNHNS and SASEGT.